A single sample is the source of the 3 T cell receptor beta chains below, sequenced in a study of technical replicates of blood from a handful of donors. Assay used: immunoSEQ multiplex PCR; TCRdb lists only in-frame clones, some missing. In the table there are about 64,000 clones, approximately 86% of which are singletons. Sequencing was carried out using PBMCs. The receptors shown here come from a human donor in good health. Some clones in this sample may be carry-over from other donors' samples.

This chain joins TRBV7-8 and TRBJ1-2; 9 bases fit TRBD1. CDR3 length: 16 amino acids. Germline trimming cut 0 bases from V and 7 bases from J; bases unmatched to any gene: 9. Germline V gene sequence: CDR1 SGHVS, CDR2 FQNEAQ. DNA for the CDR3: TGTGCCAGCAGCTTAGCGGGGGGACAGGGAATGGGTGGCTACACCTTC. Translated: CASSLAGGQGMGGYTF.

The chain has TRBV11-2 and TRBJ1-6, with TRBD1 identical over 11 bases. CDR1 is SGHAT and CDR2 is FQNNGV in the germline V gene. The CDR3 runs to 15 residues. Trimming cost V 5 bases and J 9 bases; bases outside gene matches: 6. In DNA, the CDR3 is TGTGCCAGCAGCGCAGGACAGGGGGCGCTTTCACCCCTCCACTTT. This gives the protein CASSAGQGALSPLHF.

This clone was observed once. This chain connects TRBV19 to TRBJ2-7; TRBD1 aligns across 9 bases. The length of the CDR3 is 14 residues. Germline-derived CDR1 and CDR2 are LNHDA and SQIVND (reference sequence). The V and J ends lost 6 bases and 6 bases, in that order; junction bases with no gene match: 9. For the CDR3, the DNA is TGTGCCAGTAGGGCAACGGGACAGGGTGCCGAGCAGTACTTC. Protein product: CASRATGQGAEQYF.